A selection of T cell receptor beta chains follows, all from one sample in a study of blood T cell repertoires in COVID-19. TCRdb's table, derived via immunoSEQ multiplex PCR, lists solely in-frame clones and lacks some. The data show over 90,000 clones, roughly 80% seen once. Sequencing was done on a sample of peripheral blood. The receptors were sampled from a man in his 60s with acute or convalescent COVID-19. Both conserved end residues are part of each CDR3. A D gene is named only where the DNA matches it firmly. Not every row has a clone size; where given, it reads once, few, many or a size class.

>TRBD1|17|-|TRBJ1-6|TRBV7-8
CASSSRDREAYNSPLHF
TGTGCCAGCAGCTCCCGGGACAGGGAGGCGTATAATTCACCCCTCCACTTT
>-|13|-|TRBJ2-5|TRBV7-2
CASSSLGVETQYF
TGTGCCAGCAGCTCGCTAGGAGTAGAGACCCAGTACTTC
>TRBD1|14|-|TRBJ1-2|TRBV5-6
CASSLAGTGMGYTF
TGTGCCAGCAGCTTGGCCGGGACAGGGATGGGCTACACCTTC
>-|13|once|TRBJ2-7|TRBV5-8
CASSFLGTYEQYF
TGTGCCAGCAGCTTTCTGGGGACTTACGAGCAGTACTTC
>-|11|few|TRBJ2-7|TRBV7-9
CASSLVDEQYF
TGTGCCAGCAGCTTAGTCGACGAGCAGTACTTC
>TRBD1|14|-|TRBJ1-6|TRBV18
CASSPTGGNSPLHF
TGTGCCAGCTCACCAACAGGGGGGAATTCACCCCTCCACTTT
>-|17|-|TRBJ2-7|TRBV11-3
CASSLAPTSEGGYEQYF
TGTGCCAGCAGCTTAGCCCCTACTAGCGAAGGGGGCTACGAGCAGTACTTC
>-|16|-|TRBJ2-7|TRBV11-2
CASSLWMGATNYEQYF
TGTGCCAGCAGCTTATGGATGGGCGCGACTAACTACGAGCAGTACTTC
>-|13|-|TRBJ2-7|TRBV4-3
CASSHGGSYEQYF
TGCGCCAGCAGCCACGGGGGATCCTACGAGCAGTACTTC
>-|15|-|TRBJ2-7|TRBV5-1
CASSRTGDVAYEQYF
TGCGCCAGCAGTCGAACGGGGGACGTGGCCTACGAGCAGTACTTC
>-|15|-|TRBJ2-3|TRBV5-4
CASSSATEITDTQYF
TGTGCCAGCAGCTCGGCGACAGAAATAACAGATACGCAGTATTTT
>TRBD1|16|-|TRBJ2-3|TRBV27
CASSSGPGQGPDTQYF
TGTGCCAGCAGTTCGGGACCGGGACAGGGTCCAGATACGCAGTATTTT
>-|15|-|TRBJ1-4|TRBV2
CASSEVGNRAEKLFF
TGTGCCAGCAGTGAAGTGGGGAACAGGGCTGAAAAACTGTTTTTT
>TRBD1|13|-|TRBJ2-7|TRBV9
CASSATGENEQYF
TGTGCCAGCAGCGCGACAGGGGAGAACGAGCAGTACTTC
>-|14|-|TRBJ1-5|TRBV30
CAWSERRSNQPQHF
TGTGCCTGGAGCGAGAGGCGTTCCAATCAGCCCCAGCATTTT
>TRBD2|13|-|TRBJ2-3|TRBV28
CAAGGAITDTQYF
TGTGCCGCGGGGGGGGCGATCACAGATACGCAGTATTTT
>TRBD1|16|-|TRBJ2-7|TRBV4-1
CASSQGTGGFSYEQYF
TGCGCCAGCAGCCAAGGGACAGGCGGCTTCTCCTACGAGCAGTACTTC
>TRBD2|15|-|TRBJ2-7|TRBV10-2
CASRLGAGGDYEQYF
TGCGCCAGCAGACTGGGGGCGGGAGGCGACTACGAGCAGTACTTC
>TRBD1|13|few|TRBJ1-2|TRBV19
CASTDRGAGGYTF
TGTGCCAGTACGGACAGGGGCGCCGGGGGCTACACCTTC